Listed below are T cell receptor beta chains from one sample, sequenced in a study of blood T cell repertoires in COVID-19. Sequenced by immunoSEQ multiplex PCR; TCRdb stores in-frame clones only, minus some. The data show some 150,000 clones, more than 85% seen once. The source material was peripheral blood. The receptors originated from a man between 60 and 75 years old with active or convalescent COVID-19. Both conserved end residues are part of each CDR3. Fields, in order: J gene, CDR3 length, clone size, D gene, V gene, CDR3 DNA, CDR3 protein. D genes are given only for firm matches. Clone size is not always given. Where it is, it says once, few, many or a class for expanded clones.

TRBJ1-5,14,once,-,TRBV27,TGTGCCTCCCGGGAATCCCAAGTCGGGAGGCCCCAGCATTTT,CASRESQVGRPQHF
TRBJ2-7,16,-,TRBD1,TRBV11-2,TGTGCCAGCAGCTTAGATCGACAGGGAATTCAAAACGAGCAGTACTTC,CASSLDRQGIQNEQYF
TRBJ2-3,14,-,-,TRBV3-1/TRBV3-2,TGTGCCAGCAGCCAAGGGAGCGGGCCCTATACGCAGTATTTT,CASSQGSGPYTQYF
TRBJ1-2,15,-,TRBD1,TRBV7-9,TGTGCCAGCAGCTTTCCCGAGACAGGGAACTATGGCTACACCTTC,CASSFPETGNYGYTF
TRBJ2-5,17,-,TRBD1,TRBV24-1,TGTGCCACCAGTGATTTGGGGACAGGGGGTGGGCAAGAGACCCAGTACTTC,CATSDLGTGGGQETQYF
TRBJ1-1,14,-,-,TRBV24-1,TGTGCCACCAGTGATACCAGGAAGAACACTGAAGCTTTCTTT,CATSDTRKNTEAFF
TRBJ2-2,15,-,TRBD1,TRBV7-6,TGTGCCAGCAGCCTCCAGGGGGCCATCACCGGGGAGCTGTTTTTT,CASSLQGAITGELFF
TRBJ2-7,14,once,-,TRBV5-1,TGCGCCAGCAGCTTGACCGTCTATGGCTACGAGCAGTACTTC,CASSLTVYGYEQYF
TRBJ1-5,15,-,TRBD1,TRBV28,TGTGCCAGCTGGGGGACAGCTTATAGCAATCAGCCCCAGCATTTT,CASWGTAYSNQPQHF
TRBJ1-1,16,-,-,TRBV6-2/TRBV6-3,TGTGCCAGCAGTTACTCCCCATCGACAGGGAACACTGAAGCTTTCTTT,CASSYSPSTGNTEAFF
TRBJ2-4,14,-,-,TRBV7-9,TGTGCCAGCAGCTTAATGGACTTACCAGGCATTCAGTACTTC,CASSLMDLPGIQYF
TRBJ2-6,17,-,TRBD1,TRBV3-1/TRBV3-2,TGTGCCAGCAGCCCCCGGGACAGGGGTTCTGGGGCCAACGTCCTGACTTTC,CASSPRDRGSGANVLTF
TRBJ1-1,10,-,-,TRBV7-6,TGTGCCAGCAGCTTACTGAGGGCTTTCTTT,CASSLLRAFF
TRBJ2-1,16,-,-,TRBV7-3,TGTGCCAGCAGCTTAAATGCGGCAGCCCGCTACAATGAGCAGTTCTTC,CASSLNAAARYNEQFF
TRBJ1-2,18,-,TRBD1,TRBV24-1,TGTGCCACCAGTGACCACGTTATAATGGGACAGGGGGGCTATGGCTACACCTTC,CATSDHVIMGQGGYGYTF
TRBJ2-7,15,-,TRBD1,TRBV6-5,TGTGCCAGCAGTTACGTCAGGGGGCGCGCATCTGAGCAGTACTTC,CASSYVRGRASEQYF
TRBJ2-1,14,-,-,TRBV10-1,TGCGCCAGCAGTGAGTCGCGGCCCGATAATGAGCAGTTCTTC,CASSESRPDNEQFF
TRBJ2-1,13,-,TRBD2,TRBV29-1,TGCAGCCCATGGACTAGCGAGCACAATGAGCAGTTCTTC,CSPWTSEHNEQFF
TRBJ2-3,14,-,-,TRBV7-3,TGTGCCAGCAGCCCAGGTGGCTCCACAGATACGCAGTATTTT,CASSPGGSTDTQYF
TRBJ2-2,16,once,TRBD1,TRBV28,TGTGCCAGCAGTCTCGCTGACAGGGGAGGACACGGGGAGCTGTTTTTT,CASSLADRGGHGELFF
TRBJ1-3,17,once,-,TRBV4-3,TGCGCCAGCAGCCAAGAAGAGGACTACGGCTCTGGAAACACCATATATTTT,CASSQEEDYGSGNTIYF
TRBJ1-1,14,-,-,TRBV5-8,TGTGCCAGCAGCTCGTGGGCTGTCAACACTGAAGCTTTCTTT,CASSSWAVNTEAFF
TRBJ1-1,14,few,-,TRBV7-3,TGTGCCAGCAGCTTAGGCGGGTATCGGACTGAAGCTTTCTTT,CASSLGGYRTEAFF
TRBJ1-2,15,-,TRBD1,TRBV7-8,TGTGCCAGCAGCTTAGCCACAGGGGAGGTCTATGGCTACACCTTC,CASSLATGEVYGYTF
TRBJ2-3,17,-,TRBD2,TRBV10-3,TGTGCCATCAGTGAGACCGTCACTAGCGGGGGAACAGATACGCAGTATTTT,CAISETVTSGGTDTQYF
TRBJ2-2,20,-,TRBD2,TRBV28,TGTGCCCGCAGACGTCCGGGGGGACTAGCGGGAGGGGTGAACACCGGGGAGCTGTTTTTT,CARRRPGGLAGGVNTGELFF
TRBJ2-5,16,once,-,TRBV6-2/TRBV6-3,TGTGCCAGCAGTTACAGGAGGGGGGGCGGAGGAGAGACCCAGTACTTC,CASSYRRGGGGETQYF
TRBJ2-2,14,-,-,TRBV9,TGTGCCAGCAGCCCGCGTCTGAACACCGGGGAGCTGTTTTTT,CASSPRLNTGELFF
TRBJ2-6,16,-,TRBD2,TRBV28,TGTGCCAGCAGCCTGGGGGGGTTATCCGGGGCCAACGTCCTGACTTTC,CASSLGGLSGANVLTF
TRBJ1-6,16,-,-,TRBV30,TGTGCCTGGAGTGACACGTTCAGCTCCTATAATTCACCCCTCCACTTT,CAWSDTFSSYNSPLHF
TRBJ2-7,16,-,TRBD1,TRBV9,TGTGCCAGCAGCGGCATTGGGGGACAGGGGCCTTACGAGCAGTACTTC,CASSGIGGQGPYEQYF
TRBJ2-7,12,-,-,TRBV9,TGTGCCAGCAGCCTACAGGGTTACGAGCAGTACTTC,CASSLQGYEQYF
TRBJ1-1,13,-,TRBD1,TRBV5-5,TGTGCCACCCACAGGGGGCCGAGGACTGAAGCTTTCTTT,CATHRGPRTEAFF
TRBJ2-7,14,-,-,TRBV19,TGTGCCAGCCGACCCCACGGACTGGTCTTCGAGCAGTACTTC,CASRPHGLVFEQYF
TRBJ2-7,16,-,-,TRBV7-6,TGTGCCAGCAGCATCCGGGGGCGGGAGAACTCCTACGAGCAGTACTTC,CASSIRGRENSYEQYF
TRBJ2-7,13,-,-,TRBV11-2,TGTGCCAGCAGCCGAGACAGCTCCTACGAGCAGTACTTC,CASSRDSSYEQYF
TRBJ1-1,12,-,TRBD1,TRBV2,TGTGCCAGCAGTGGCCAGGGGGCTGAAGCTTTCTTT,CASSGQGAEAFF
TRBJ1-2,15,-,-,TRBV28,TGTGCCAGCAGATTCCCAGGGTCGACCTACTATGGCTACACCTTC,CASRFPGSTYYGYTF
TRBJ2-7,15,-,-,TRBV21-1,TGTGCCAGCAGCAAAGTGAGCGGGAGTCCTCACGAGCAGTACTTC,CASSKVSGSPHEQYF
TRBJ1-1,12,-,-,TRBV2,TGTGCCAGCACTTACTCTGACACTGAAGCTTTCTTT,CASTYSDTEAFF
TRBJ2-7,12,-,-,TRBV9,TGTGCCAGCAGCGTACTCGCGGCCGAGCAGTACTTC,CASSVLAAEQYF
TRBJ2-3,15,-,-,TRBV2,TGTGCCAGCAGTGAATCGGCGGGTCTCACAGATACGCAGTATTTT,CASSESAGLTDTQYF
TRBJ2-2,14,-,-,TRBV6-5,TGTGCCAGCTTGGGCAGGGGAGACGGCGGGGAGCTGTTTTTT,CASLGRGDGGELFF
TRBJ2-1,13,few,-,TRBV7-9,TGTGCCAGCAGCTTAGAAGGAGGGGATGAGCAGTTCTTC,CASSLEGGDEQFF
TRBJ2-2,15,-,-,TRBV5-6,TGTGCCAGCAGCTCTCAACCTAGGCTATCCGGGGAGCTGTTTTTT,CASSSQPRLSGELFF